This is a list of T cell receptor beta chains from one sample in a study of T-cell memory formation after mild COVID-19. TCRdb ran MiXCR on the 5' RACE reads and lists one entry per CDR3 protein. The data contain 150,000 or so distinct CDR3 sequences, roughly 28% of them singletons. The sequenced sample consisted of PBMCs or a T cell subset sorted from them (not recorded which). These receptors originate from an adult woman who had mild COVID-19 (a few samples of this study predate the infection). Cell type and time point are not known. Each CDR3 is given with its conserved first and last residue. A D gene is named only where the DNA matches it firmly. A clone size is listed for some rows: how often the clone was seen (once, few, many), or a class if it is expanded.

V gene: TRBV4-1; D gene: .; clone size: many; J gene: TRBJ1-2; CDR3 protein: CASSQDGGRGATTYGYTF; CDR3 DNA: TGCGCCAGCAGCCAAGATGGAGGGAGGGGGGCCACAACCTATGGCTACACCTTC
V gene: TRBV7-8; D gene: .; clone size: few; J gene: TRBJ2-3; CDR3 protein: CASSLTSGEDTQYF; CDR3 DNA: TGTGCCAGCAGCTTAACCTCGGGGGAAGATACGCAGTATTTT
V gene: TRBV29-1; D gene: TRBD2; clone size: .; J gene: TRBJ2-7; CDR3 protein: CSVELAGGAYEQYF; CDR3 DNA: TGCAGCGTTGAACTAGCGGGAGGCGCCTACGAGCAGTACTTC
V gene: TRBV7-9; D gene: .; clone size: .; J gene: TRBJ2-5; CDR3 protein: CASSPAGSKQETQYF; CDR3 DNA: TGTGCCAGCAGCCCAGCGGGCAGCAAGCAAGAGACCCAGTACTTC
V gene: TRBV2; D gene: .; clone size: .; J gene: TRBJ2-2; CDR3 protein: CASSPNYSGELFF; CDR3 DNA: TGTGCCAGCAGTCCTAACTACTCCGGGGAGCTGTTTTTT
V gene: TRBV5-1; D gene: .; clone size: .; J gene: TRBJ2-7; CDR3 protein: CASKKRRNGNEQYF; CDR3 DNA: TGCGCCAGCAAGAAACGGAGGAACGGGAACGAGCAGTACTTC
V gene: TRBV4-2; D gene: .; clone size: few; J gene: TRBJ2-3; CDR3 protein: CASSQERLDTQYF; CDR3 DNA: TGTGCCAGCAGCCAAGAAAGGCTAGATACGCAGTATTTT
V gene: TRBV5-1; D gene: .; clone size: .; J gene: TRBJ1-5; CDR3 protein: CASSPRGGSNQPQHF; CDR3 DNA: TGCGCCAGCAGTCCGAGGGGGGGGAGCAATCAGCCCCAGCATTTT
V gene: TRBV7-8; D gene: .; clone size: few; J gene: TRBJ2-1; CDR3 protein: CASSLGFYEQFF; CDR3 DNA: TGTGCCAGCAGCTTAGGATTCTATGAGCAGTTCTTC
V gene: TRBV7-2; D gene: .; clone size: few; J gene: TRBJ2-5; CDR3 protein: CASSWQGGVQETQYF; CDR3 DNA: TGTGCCAGCAGCTGGCAGGGCGGAGTCCAAGAGACCCAGTACTTC
V gene: TRBV4-3; D gene: TRBD2; clone size: few; J gene: TRBJ2-7; CDR3 protein: CASSQGTSGTHEQYF; CDR3 DNA: TGCGCCAGCAGCCAGGGGACTAGCGGGACCCACGAGCAGTACTTC
V gene: TRBV7-9; D gene: .; clone size: few; J gene: TRBJ1-5; CDR3 protein: CASSLEGVRPQHF; CDR3 DNA: TGTGCCAGCAGCTTAGAGGGGGTTCGGCCCCAGCATTTT
V gene: TRBV5-1; D gene: TRBD1; clone size: few; J gene: TRBJ2-5; CDR3 protein: CASSSTGASQETQYF; CDR3 DNA: TGCGCCAGCAGCTCGACAGGGGCGAGCCAAGAGACCCAGTACTTC
V gene: TRBV7-8; D gene: .; clone size: once; J gene: TRBJ1-4; CDR3 protein: CASSSIQGREKLFF; CDR3 DNA: TGTGCCAGCAGCTCCATCCAGGGGCGTGAAAAACTGTTTTTT
V gene: TRBV5-4; D gene: .; clone size: few; J gene: TRBJ1-3; CDR3 protein: CASSPPPGRTSGNTIYF; CDR3 DNA: TGTGCCAGCAGCCCGCCCCCTGGACGGACCTCTGGAAACACCATATATTTT
V gene: TRBV29-1; D gene: .; clone size: .; J gene: TRBJ2-5; CDR3 protein: CSALQSGTQYF; CDR3 DNA: TGCAGCGCCCTGCAGTCGGGGACCCAGTACTTC
V gene: TRBV7-9; D gene: TRBD1; clone size: .; J gene: TRBJ2-1; CDR3 protein: CANSFPKDRESYNEQFF; CDR3 DNA: TGTGCCAACAGCTTCCCTAAGGACAGGGAGTCCTACAATGAGCAGTTCTTC
V gene: TRBV19; D gene: .; clone size: .; J gene: TRBJ2-1; CDR3 protein: CASRSSSYNEQFF; CDR3 DNA: TGTGCCAGTAGGAGTAGCTCCTACAATGAGCAGTTCTTC
V gene: TRBV18; D gene: .; clone size: .; J gene: TRBJ1-2; CDR3 protein: CASSPPGPYGYTF; CDR3 DNA: TGTGCCAGCTCACCACCAGGCCCCTATGGCTACACCTTC
V gene: TRBV7-3; D gene: .; clone size: .; J gene: TRBJ2-1; CDR3 protein: CASSPGFDNNEQFF; CDR3 DNA: TGTGCCAGCAGCCCCGGGTTCGACAACAATGAGCAGTTCTTC
V gene: TRBV5-1; D gene: .; clone size: .; J gene: TRBJ1-1; CDR3 protein: CASTAGGRSTEAFF; CDR3 DNA: TGCGCCAGCACCGCGGGTGGGCGGAGCACTGAAGCTTTCTTT
V gene: TRBV6-4; D gene: .; clone size: .; J gene: TRBJ2-7; CDR3 protein: CASVGSRGGYEQYF; CDR3 DNA: TGTGCCAGCGTGGGGTCCCGAGGGGGATACGAGCAGTACTTC
V gene: TRBV29-1; D gene: TRBD1; clone size: .; J gene: TRBJ1-2; CDR3 protein: CSADDRGNGYTF; CDR3 DNA: TGCAGCGCCGACGACAGGGGAAACGGCTACACCTTC
V gene: TRBV9; D gene: TRBD1; clone size: .; J gene: TRBJ2-1; CDR3 protein: CASSPTGQGNEQFF; CDR3 DNA: TGTGCCAGCAGTCCCACGGGACAGGGCAATGAGCAGTTCTTC
V gene: TRBV30; D gene: TRBD2; clone size: few; J gene: TRBJ2-1; CDR3 protein: CALRGTSVNSYNEQFF; CDR3 DNA: TGTGCCCTACGAGGGACTAGCGTTAACTCCTACAATGAGCAGTTCTTC
V gene: TRBV6-2/TRBV6-3; D gene: TRBD1; clone size: .; J gene: TRBJ1-5; CDR3 protein: CASRDRVSQHF; CDR3 DNA: TGTGCCAGCAGAGACAGGGTGAGCCAGCATTTT
V gene: TRBV11-2; D gene: .; clone size: few; J gene: TRBJ2-5; CDR3 protein: CASSPLGARETQYF; CDR3 DNA: TGTGCCAGCAGCCCTCTCGGGGCCAGGGAGACCCAGTACTTC
V gene: TRBV10-3; D gene: .; clone size: .; J gene: TRBJ1-2; CDR3 protein: CAISPLSGVSYGYTF; CDR3 DNA: TGTGCCATCAGTCCCCTCTCAGGGGTCAGCTATGGCTACACCTTC
V gene: TRBV29-1; D gene: TRBD1; clone size: .; J gene: TRBJ2-1; CDR3 protein: CSVEGGDREDNEQFF; CDR3 DNA: TGCAGCGTTGAAGGGGGGGACAGGGAAGACAATGAGCAGTTCTTC
V gene: TRBV7-9; D gene: .; clone size: few; J gene: TRBJ2-5; CDR3 protein: CASSLAGAETQYF; CDR3 DNA: TGTGCCAGCAGCTTAGCCGGTGCGGAGACCCAGTACTTC
V gene: TRBV3-1; D gene: .; clone size: few; J gene: TRBJ1-6; CDR3 protein: CASSQDLHDNSPLHF; CDR3 DNA: TGTGCCAGCAGCCAAGATTTACACGATAATTCACCCCTCCACTTT
V gene: TRBV7-9; D gene: TRBD1; clone size: few; J gene: TRBJ1-2; CDR3 protein: CASSLVTGTGKGGYTF; CDR3 DNA: TGTGCCAGCAGCTTGGTCACCGGGACAGGGAAAGGCGGCTACACCTTC
V gene: TRBV4-2; D gene: TRBD2; clone size: many; J gene: TRBJ2-7; CDR3 protein: CASSQGSSGGYEQYF; CDR3 DNA: TGTGCCAGCAGCCAAGGCTCTAGCGGGGGCTACGAGCAGTACTTC
V gene: TRBV9; D gene: TRBD1; clone size: .; J gene: TRBJ1-2; CDR3 protein: CASSAGTEDGYTF; CDR3 DNA: TGTGCCAGCAGCGCCGGGACAGAGGATGGCTACACCTTC
V gene: TRBV14; D gene: TRBD2; clone size: few; J gene: TRBJ2-2; CDR3 protein: CASSQQGLAGDTGELFF; CDR3 DNA: TGTGCCAGCAGCCAACAAGGTCTAGCGGGTGACACCGGGGAGCTGTTTTTT
V gene: TRBV7-2; D gene: TRBD1; clone size: many; J gene: TRBJ1-5; CDR3 protein: CASSSDRDQPQHF; CDR3 DNA: TGTGCCAGCAGCTCGGACAGGGATCAGCCCCAGCATTTT
V gene: TRBV4-2; D gene: .; clone size: .; J gene: TRBJ2-1; CDR3 protein: CASSPLKGIHNEQFF; CDR3 DNA: TGTGCCAGCAGCCCCTTGAAAGGGATACACAATGAGCAGTTCTTC
V gene: TRBV6-5; D gene: TRBD1; clone size: few; J gene: TRBJ1-6; CDR3 protein: CASSPKGPGQGADNSPLHF; CDR3 DNA: TGTGCCAGCAGTCCCAAGGGGCCTGGACAGGGGGCTGATAATTCACCCCTCCACTTT
V gene: TRBV30; D gene: .; clone size: .; J gene: TRBJ2-3; CDR3 protein: CAWSEATGSDTQYF; CDR3 DNA: TGTGCCTGGAGCGAGGCCACGGGATCAGATACGCAGTATTTT
V gene: TRBV6-5; D gene: TRBD1; clone size: few; J gene: TRBJ2-1; CDR3 protein: CASSAWDRTYNEQFF; CDR3 DNA: TGTGCCAGCAGCGCCTGGGACAGGACCTACAATGAGCAGTTCTTC
V gene: TRBV4-2; D gene: .; clone size: .; J gene: TRBJ2-2; CDR3 protein: CASSQAGAGNTGELFF; CDR3 DNA: TGTGCCAGCAGCCAAGCCGGCGCGGGAAACACCGGGGAGCTGTTTTTT
V gene: TRBV3-1; D gene: TRBD2; clone size: .; J gene: TRBJ2-6; CDR3 protein: CASSQYASGGSGANVLTF; CDR3 DNA: TGTGCCAGCAGCCAATATGCTAGCGGGGGCTCTGGGGCCAACGTCCTGACTTTC
V gene: TRBV4-1; D gene: TRBD1; clone size: .; J gene: TRBJ1-1; CDR3 protein: CASSQPFDRGEAFF; CDR3 DNA: TGCGCCAGCAGCCAACCCTTTGACAGGGGAGAAGCTTTCTTT
V gene: TRBV6-5; D gene: .; clone size: few; J gene: TRBJ2-7; CDR3 protein: CARLLKTGHTYEQYF; CDR3 DNA: TGTGCCAGGTTGCTAAAGACTGGTCACACCTACGAGCAGTACTTC
V gene: TRBV7-2; D gene: .; clone size: few; J gene: TRBJ1-2; CDR3 protein: CASSSQPGPPTYGYTF; CDR3 DNA: TGTGCCAGCAGCTCCCAGCCGGGCCCACCAACCTATGGCTACACCTTC
V gene: TRBV29-1; D gene: .; clone size: .; J gene: TRBJ1-1; CDR3 protein: CSVGGAYTEAFF; CDR3 DNA: TGCAGCGTGGGGGGGGCGTACACTGAAGCTTTCTTT
V gene: TRBV6-5; D gene: TRBD1; clone size: .; J gene: TRBJ1-1; CDR3 protein: CASRQGSKVTEAFF; CDR3 DNA: TGTGCCAGCAGACAGGGGAGCAAGGTCACTGAAGCTTTCTTT
V gene: TRBV6-4; D gene: TRBD1; clone size: .; J gene: TRBJ2-3; CDR3 protein: CASSGGTGGTDTQYF; CDR3 DNA: TGTGCCAGCAGTGGAGGGACAGGGGGCACAGATACGCAGTATTTT
V gene: TRBV19; D gene: TRBD1; clone size: .; J gene: TRBJ1-2; CDR3 protein: CASSIDRGVYGYTF; CDR3 DNA: TGTGCCAGTAGTATCGACAGGGGTGTCTATGGCTACACCTTC
V gene: TRBV5-1; D gene: .; clone size: .; J gene: TRBJ2-3; CDR3 protein: CASSSTTSPGTDTQYF; CDR3 DNA: TGCGCCAGCAGCTCGACGACTAGTCCTGGCACAGATACGCAGTATTTT
V gene: TRBV27; D gene: .; clone size: .; J gene: TRBJ2-7; CDR3 protein: CASSFVGERKQYF; CDR3 DNA: TGTGCCAGCAGTTTCGTGGGAGAGCGCAAGCAGTACTTC
V gene: TRBV9; D gene: TRBD1; clone size: .; J gene: TRBJ2-5; CDR3 protein: CASSGRDRVSPETQYF; CDR3 DNA: TGTGCCAGCAGCGGCCGGGACAGGGTTTCCCCGGAGACCCAGTACTTC
V gene: TRBV18; D gene: .; clone size: few; J gene: TRBJ1-6; CDR3 protein: CASSPGDATYNSPLHF; CDR3 DNA: TGTGCCAGCTCACCAGGGGATGCAACCTATAATTCACCCCTCCACTTT
V gene: TRBV20-1; D gene: .; clone size: .; J gene: TRBJ2-7; CDR3 protein: CSAPLTRGAYEQYF; CDR3 DNA: TGCAGTGCCCCTCTAACGCGGGGAGCCTACGAGCAGTACTTC
V gene: TRBV5-1; D gene: .; clone size: few; J gene: TRBJ1-3; CDR3 protein: CASSLSAGSGNTIYF; CDR3 DNA: TGCGCCAGCAGCTTGTCGGCAGGCTCTGGAAACACCATATATTTT
V gene: TRBV5-1; D gene: TRBD1; clone size: .; J gene: TRBJ2-1; CDR3 protein: CASRTGTGAHNEQFF; CDR3 DNA: TGCGCCAGCAGAACCGGGACAGGGGCCCACAATGAGCAGTTCTTC
V gene: TRBV18; D gene: .; clone size: .; J gene: TRBJ1-1; CDR3 protein: CASSPAEGIAEAFF; CDR3 DNA: TGTGCCAGCTCACCAGCGGAGGGGATCGCTGAAGCTTTCTTT
V gene: TRBV6-2/TRBV6-3; D gene: .; clone size: few; J gene: TRBJ2-1; CDR3 protein: CASRGGNSYNEQFF; CDR3 DNA: TGTGCCAGCAGAGGGGGGAACTCCTACAATGAGCAGTTCTTC
V gene: TRBV3-1; D gene: TRBD2; clone size: few; J gene: TRBJ2-2; CDR3 protein: CASSVLAGLTGELFF; CDR3 DNA: TGTGCCAGCAGCGTTCTAGCGGGATTAACCGGGGAGCTGTTTTTT